These 11 T cell receptor beta chains came from one sample sequenced in a study of response to subunit inactivated influenza vaccine. TCRdb itself ran the RT-PCR reads through MiXCR, one entry per CDR3 protein. The repertoire has around 580,000 distinct CDR3 sequences, 12% of them found once; the top ten carry about a tenth. The sample in question was PBMCs from blood, obtained on the day of vaccination. The receptors were gathered from a man between 45 and 60 years old who received an inactivated influenza vaccine.

The V gene is TRBV11-1, the J gene TRBJ2-1; maybe TRBD1 (6 bases). The CDR3 spans 15 residues. V lost 1 base, J lost 8 bases, and 15 bases lay in between. CDR1 is SGHAT and CDR2 is FQDESV in the germline V gene (reference sequence). CDR3 nucleotide sequence: TGTGCCAGCAGCTTAGTCTGGGGGCAGAGTGATGAGCAGTTCTTC. Its translation is CASSLVWGQSDEQFF. The full variable domain, in which reference TRBV11-1 and TRBJ2-1 provide the parts outside the CDR3, is EAEVAQSPRYKITEKSQAVAFWCDPISGHATLYWYRQILGQGPELLVQFQDESVVDDSQLPKDRFSAERLKGVDSTLKIQPAELGDSAMYLCASSLVWGQSDEQFFGPGTRLTVL.

This clonotype came up a few times. The chain uses TRBV24-1 and TRBJ1-2; maybe TRBD1 (6 bases). V was shortened by 3 bases and J by 7 bases, with 23 bases between the two germline ends. The CDR3 runs 17 residues. CDR1 is KGHDR and CDR2 is SFDVKD in the germline V gene. The CDR3 region is CATSDGPSGAREGGYTF. The CDR3 nucleotides are TGTGCCACCAGTGATGGGCCCTCGGGGGCGCGGGAAGGTGGCTACACCTTC.

V is TRBV11-2 and J is TRBJ1-5, with 8 bases identical to TRBD1. The CDR3 covers 17 residues. Germline V lookup: CDR1 SGHAT, CDR2 FQNNGV. The J segment lost 1 base and the V segment lost 1 base, leaving 6 bases of the junction unmatched. DNA of the CDR3: TGTGCCAGCAGCTTAGGGCAGGGGGCGAACAGCAATCAGCCCCAGCATTTT. Protein sequence: CASSLGQGANSNQPQHF. Based on the CDR3 plus reference TRBV11-2 and TRBJ1-5, the full variable domain is EAGVAQSPRYKIIEKRQSVAFWCNPISGHATLYWYQQILGQGPKLLIQFQNNGVVDDSQLPKDRFSAERLKGVDSTLKIQPAKLEDSAVYLCASSLGQGANSNQPQHFGDGTRLSIL.

A few counts support this clonotype. The chain combines TRBV7-8 with TRBJ2-3; D uncertain. The V gene lost 6 bases and the J gene lost 6 bases, with 13 bases spanning the gap. The CDR3 loop spans 13 amino acids. The germline CDR1 and CDR2 sequences are SGHVS and FQNEAQ. The DNA for the CDR3 is TGTGCCAGCAGACCTATCGTCCGGGATACGCAGTATTTT. Protein sequence: CASRPIVRDTQYF.

The genes are TRBV4-2 and TRBJ2-1, with TRBD2 matching over 7 bases. The trim removed 0 bases at V and 2 bases at J, leaving 7 bases unmatched. This CDR3 is built from 17 residues. Germline V gene lookup returns CDR1 LGHNA and CDR2 YNFKEQ. DNA for the CDR3: TGTGCCAGCAGCCAAGAACTTACTAGCGCTGCCTACAATGAGCAGTTCTTC. It yields the protein CASSQELTSAAYNEQFF.

This clonotype was detected only a few times. The chain has TRBV5-6 and TRBJ2-1, with D perhaps matching TRBD2 (6 bases). V lost 0 bases and J 3 bases, leaving 19 bases between the germline ends. Germline values: CDR1 SGHDT, CDR2 YYEEEE. This CDR3 spans 18 amino acids. DNA of the CDR3: TGTGCCAGCAGCTTGGCCTTGGCGGGGCTCGACCTCTACAATGAGCAGTTCTTC. Translating it yields CASSLALAGLDLYNEQFF.

The J gene is TRBJ2-2, the V gene TRBV24-1, with D perhaps matching TRBD1 or TRBD2 (6 bases each). Germline CDR1 and CDR2: KGHDR and SFDVKD. Trimming took 0 bases from V and 3 from J, leaving 10 bases between them. The CDR3 contains 16 residues. CDR3 nucleotide sequence: TGTGCCACCAGTGATTTGGGGGGGCCAGACACCGGGGAGCTGTTTTTT. It specifies CATSDLGGPDTGELFF.

The gene calls are TRBV11-1 and TRBJ1-1, with 7 bases aligning to TRBD1. Unmatched junction bases numbered 4, after V lost 3 bases and J lost 12 bases. Germline V gene data show CDR1 as SGHAT and CDR2 as FQDESV (reference sequence). The CDR3 runs to 11 residues. In DNA form, the CDR3 reads TGTGCCAGCAGCTTCGACAGGGTGACTTTCTTT. Its protein product is CASSFDRVTFF.

The CDR3 here is CASSVGSAGTGETQYF. CDR3 in DNA: TGTGCCAGCAGCGTAGGAAGCGCGGGCACCGGGGAGACCCAGTACTTC. The chain carries TRBV9 and TRBJ2-5; tentative D call: TRBD2 (5 bases). This CDR3 has 16 residues. V dropped 0 bases and J dropped 5 bases, with 17 bases sitting between them. CDR1 and CDR2 (germline): SGDLS, YYNGEE.

The chain links TRBV20-1 to TRBJ2-3, with D possibly being TRBD1 (8 bases). The CDR3 contains 14 residues. Between the trimmed V and J ends, which lost 2 bases and 5 bases, there was a span of 14 bases. Germline V gives CDR1 DFQATT, CDR2 SNEGSKA (reference sequence). CDR3 amino acids: CSARSTGGGDTQYF. The CDR3 nucleotides are TGCAGTGCTAGATCTACAGGGGGGGGAGATACGCAGTATTTT.

The gene calls are TRBV24-1 and TRBJ2-1; 8 positions match TRBD2. CDR3 size: 14 residues. The ends lost 7 bases at V and 3 bases at J; junction bases unmatched: 4. Germline V gives CDR1 KGHDR, CDR2 SFDVKD. The DNA of the CDR3 is TGTGCCACCAGCGTAACTAGCGGCTACAATGAGCAGTTCTTC. Its protein product is CATSVTSGYNEQFF.